The text below deals with one T cell receptor beta chain. The antigen is undetermined. The sample comes from a study of OX40 agonist ivuxolimab in advanced cancers. Study-level information: Recorded diagnoses for dose-escalation patients were hepatocellular carcinoma, melanoma, renal cell or head and neck cancer.

The J segment lost 2 bases and the V segment lost 5 bases, leaving 6 bases of the junction unmatched. Germline V lookup: CDR1 LNHDA, CDR2 SQIVND (reference sequence). This CDR3 contains 15 residues. Some clones are missing from TCRdb's copy, which holds only in-frame ones; the method was immunoSEQ multiplex PCR. Of approximately 72,000 clones listed, roughly 89% are singletons. Regarding the study as a whole: Expanded clones belonging to CD8+ T cells outnumbered, on average, those of CD4+.

The chain links TRBV19 to TRBJ2-7; TRBD1 aligns across 10 bases. The input for sequencing was CD4+ or CD8+ T cells sorted from blood, taken in a trial of the OX40 agonist ivuxolimab. The receptor was isolated from an adult with an advanced solid tumor such as melanoma, head and neck, liver or kidney cancer. CDR3 bases: TGTGCCAGTAGTGATCCGGGACAGGGGCCCTACGAGCAGTACTTC. Translating it yields CASSDPGQGPYEQYF. Combining the CDR3 with reference TRBV19 and TRBJ2-7 gives the whole variable domain DGGITQSPKYLFRKEGQNVTLSCEQNLNHDAMYWYRQDPGQGLRLIYYSQIVNDFQKGDIAEGYSVSREKKESFPLTVTSAQKNPTAFYLCASSDPGQGPYEQYFGPGTRLTVT.